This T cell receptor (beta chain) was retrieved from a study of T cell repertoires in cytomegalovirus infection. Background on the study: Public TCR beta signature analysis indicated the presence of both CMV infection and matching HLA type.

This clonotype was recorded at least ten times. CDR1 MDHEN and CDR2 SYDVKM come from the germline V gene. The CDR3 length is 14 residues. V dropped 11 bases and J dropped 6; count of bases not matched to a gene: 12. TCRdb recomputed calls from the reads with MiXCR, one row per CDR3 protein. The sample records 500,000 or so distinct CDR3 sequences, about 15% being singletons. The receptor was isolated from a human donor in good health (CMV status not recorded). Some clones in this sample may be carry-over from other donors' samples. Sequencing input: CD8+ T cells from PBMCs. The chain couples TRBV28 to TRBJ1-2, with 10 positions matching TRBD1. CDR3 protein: CASKWDRGGDGYTF. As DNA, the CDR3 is TGTGCCTCCAAATGGGACAGGGGCGGGGATGGCTACACCTTC.